Listed below are T cell receptor beta chains from one sample, sequenced in a study of control samples from healthy donors and cancer patients. TCRdb's copy holds only in-frame clones and misses some; the assay was immunoSEQ multiplex PCR. Of 120,000 or so clones in the sample, 75% to 95% were seen once. Sequences were obtained from blood. These receptors came from a man aged 18 to 29 in good health. Both conserved end residues are part of each CDR3. Fields, in order: D gene, V gene, J gene, CDR3 protein, CDR3 DNA. D genes are given only for firm matches.

>.|TRBV6-5|TRBJ1-2
CASSYSRGNYGYTF
TGTGCCAGCAGTTACTCTAGAGGGAACTATGGCTACACCTTC
>TRBD1|TRBV3-1/TRBV3-2|TRBJ1-5
CASSQGTGENQPQHF
TGTGCCAGCAGCCAAGGGACAGGGGAGAATCAGCCCCAGCATTTT
>TRBD1|TRBV27|TRBJ1-2
CASRDRGHGYTF
TGTGCCAGCCGGGACAGGGGGCATGGCTACACCTTC
>.|TRBV29-1|TRBJ2-3
CSVEDMAESTDTQYF
TGCAGCGTTGAAGATATGGCGGAAAGCACAGATACGCAGTATTTT
>.|TRBV18|TRBJ1-4
CASSPEMREKLFF
TGTGCCAGCTCACCGGAGATGCGGGAAAAACTGTTTTTT
>TRBD1|TRBV27|TRBJ1-2
CASRTGTGGGHYGYTF
TGTGCCAGCAGGACCGGGACAGGGGGCGGGCACTATGGCTACACCTTC
>TRBD1|TRBV6-5|TRBJ1-2
CASSYSRQGNLGYTF
TGTGCCAGCAGTTACTCTCGACAGGGGAACCTTGGCTACACCTTC
>.|TRBV14|TRBJ1-2
CASSPRGSYGYTF
TGTGCCAGCAGCCCCCGAGGGAGCTATGGCTACACCTTC
>.|TRBV6-5|TRBJ1-1
CASSYRPRGSSAEAFF
TGTGCCAGCAGTTACCGACCCCGGGGTAGTAGCGCTGAAGCTTTCTTT
>.|TRBV5-6|TRBJ1-6
CASSWREGGSYNSPLHF
TGTGCCAGCAGCTGGAGGGAGGGGGGGTCCTATAATTCACCCCTCCACTTT
>.|TRBV2|TRBJ1-2
CAKNEMAAGAYGYTF
TGTGCCAAGAATGAAATGGCTGCAGGGGCCTATGGCTACACCTTC
>.|TRBV5-1|TRBJ1-2
CASSLSDNRDGYTF
TGCGCCAGCAGCTTATCGGATAATAGGGATGGCTACACCTTC
>.|TRBV6-5|TRBJ1-2
CASSSHARGARGYTF
TGTGCCAGCAGCTCTCATGCACGGGGGGCAAGGGGCTACACCTTC
>TRBD1|TRBV27|TRBJ1-5
CASSRTGATSNQPQHF
TGTGCCAGCAGTCGGACAGGGGCTACAAGCAATCAGCCCCAGCATTTT
>TRBD2|TRBV12-5|TRBJ2-1
CASGLAGLAGGRKFF
TGTGCTAGTGGTTTGGCCGGACTAGCGGGGGGGAGAAAGTTCTTC
>.|TRBV30|TRBJ1-1
CAWSIGETYPAFF
TGTGCCTGGAGTATAGGGGAGACCTACCCAGCTTTCTTT
>.|TRBV28|TRBJ2-2
CASSFSNTGELFF
TGTGCCAGCAGTTTCTCAAACACCGGGGAGCTGTTTTTT
>.|TRBV6-5|TRBJ1-5
CASIAGVSNQPQHF
TGTGCCAGCATTGCAGGGGTTAGCAATCAGCCCCAGCATTTT
>TRBD1|TRBV7-2|TRBJ2-7
CASSLAPTGVYEQYF
TGTGCCAGCAGCTTAGCGCCGACAGGGGTCTACGAGCAGTACTTC
>.|TRBV4-2|TRBJ2-3
CASSLPGLTSTDTQYF
TGTGCCAGCAGCCTTCCGGGACTTACTAGCACAGATACGCAGTATTTT
>.|TRBV9|TRBJ2-5
CASSVAGGLETQYF
TGTGCCAGCAGCGTAGCCGGAGGGTTAGAGACCCAGTACTTC
>.|TRBV6-5|TRBJ1-2
CASSYSEGSYGYTF
TGTGCCAGCAGTTACTCGGAGGGCAGCTATGGCTACACCTTC
>.|TRBV7-3|TRBJ2-7
CASSLGGGDEQYF
TGTGCCAGCAGCTTAGGCGGGGGCGACGAGCAGTACTTC
>.|TRBV15|TRBJ2-1
CATSSTLSDNEQFF
TGTGCCACCAGCAGTACTCTTAGCGATAATGAGCAGTTCTTC